The text below deals with one TCR beta chain. Enrolled during active infection, Seattle patients were then followed longitudinally. The repertoire was sequenced with immunoSEQ multiplex PCR; TCRdb's copy has only in-frame clones and lacks some. Among 200,000 to 250,000 clones listed, 83% were seen once. This specimen belongs to a study of blood T cell repertoires in COVID-19. The overall study: Samples came from the United States, Italy and Spain, spanning acute and convalescent COVID-19. Nucleic acid was either cDNA or gDNA, and it came from T cells, B-cell-depleted T cells, or PBMCs.

The CDR3 is 11 amino acids. V was trimmed by 8 bases and J by 5 bases, leaving 9 bases between them. Germline V gene sequence: CDR1 MNHEY, CDR2 SMNVEV (reference sequence). The sample taken for sequencing was peripheral blood. This TCR was sampled from a woman aged 30 to 39 with COVID-19, enrolled during active disease. The V gene is TRBV27, the J gene TRBJ1-1; D possibly corresponds to TRBD1 (5 bases). The CDR3 here is CASAGWTEAFF. CDR3 nucleotides: TGTGCCAGCGCAGGGTGGACTGAAGCTTTCTTT.